The 25 T cell receptor beta chains below come from one sample, sequenced in a study of T cell changes during pregnancy in multiple sclerosis. Profiled with immunoSEQ multiplex PCR; TCRdb holds only in-frame clones, not every one. The repertoire includes about 77,000 clones, approximately 94% of them detected once, and approximately 2.8% sits in the top ten. This specimen was peripheral blood, taken after pregnancy. These receptors all stem from a female donor in good health, enrolled as a control in a pregnancy study.

The genes are TRBV25-1 and TRBJ1-4; D is uncertain. V shed 0 bases and J shed 7 bases, with 6 bases lying between them. CDR1 and CDR2 (germline): MGHDK, SYGVNS. The CDR3 runs to 13 residues. The CDR3: CASSEYPLEKLFF. CDR3 coding DNA: TGTGCCAGCAGTGAATACCCACTTGAAAAACTGTTTTTT.

The gene calls are TRBV19 and TRBJ2-1; 7 bases fit TRBD2. The ends lost 2 bases at V and 4 bases at J; junction bases unmatched: 2. CDR1 and CDR2 from the germline V gene are LNHDA and SQIVND (reference sequence). This CDR3 contains 14 residues. The chain's CDR3 is CASSITSAYNEQFF. The CDR3 DNA follows: TGTGCCAGTAGTATAACTAGCGCGTACAATGAGCAGTTCTTC.

V and J are TRBV6-4 and TRBJ1-4; TRBD1 aligns across 9 bases. The ends lost 10 bases at V and 7 bases at J; junction bases unmatched: 10. The CDR3 length is 14 residues. Per the germline V gene, CDR1 is MRHNA and CDR2 is SNTAGT. CDR3 protein: CATGPGQGPEKLFF. CDR3 DNA sequence: TGTGCCACCGGACCGGGACAGGGACCTGAAAAACTGTTTTTT.

J is TRBJ2-7 and V is TRBV5-4; D call uncertain. CDR3 length: 13 amino acids. Germline V gene sequence: CDR1 SGHNT, CDR2 YYREEE (reference sequence). Trimming took off 0 bases at V and 6 bases at J, with 10 bases between the two ends. CDR3 sequence: CASSLGAALEQYF. The CDR3 DNA is TGTGCCAGCAGCTTGGGGGCAGCACTCGAGCAGTACTTC.

This chain uses TRBV27 with TRBJ2-1; 13 bases map to TRBD2. Looked up from germline, CDR1 is MNHEY and CDR2 is SMNVEV (reference sequence). J lost 7 bases, V lost 10 bases, and 7 bases had no gene match. The CDR3 runs to 14 residues. CDR3 residues: CATKTSGRLNEQFF. The CDR3 DNA reads TGTGCCACCAAGACTAGCGGGAGGCTGAATGAGCAGTTCTTC.

The J gene is TRBJ2-3, the V gene TRBV27; D ambiguous. Germline CDR1 MNHEY, CDR2 SMNVEV (reference sequence). There are 14 residues in the CDR3. Trimming took 5 bases from V and 8 from J, leaving 17 bases between them. CDR3 protein: CASSAGRNTPTQYF. CDR3 nucleotides: TGTGCCAGCAGTGCAGGAAGAAACACGCCTACGCAGTATTTT.

The CDR3 sequence is CAQTSFSLNEQFF. CDR3 coding DNA: TGTGCCCAAACTAGCTTCTCCCTCAATGAGCAGTTCTTC. The chain recombines TRBV30 with TRBJ2-1; D perhaps matches TRBD2 (6 bases). The CDR3 is 13 residues long. V gave up 8 bases and J gave up 6 bases, with 17 bases separating them. Looked up from germline, CDR1 is GTSNPN and CDR2 is SVGIG (reference sequence).

This clone was seen many times. The chain couples TRBV9 to TRBJ2-1; 13 bases agree with TRBD2. Germline CDR1 is SGDLS and CDR2 is YYNGEE. V lost 4 bases, J lost 8 bases, and 15 bases stayed unmatched. The CDR3 has 18 amino acids. CDR3 in DNA: TGTGCCAGCAGCTCCGGGACTAGCGGGAATTGGGTGCGGGATGAGCAGTTCTTC. Protein product: CASSSGTSGNWVRDEQFF.

The chain couples TRBV7-9 to TRBJ1-5; a possible D gene is TRBD1 (5 bases). The CDR3 consists of 18 residues. Germline-derived CDR1 and CDR2 are SEHNR and FQNEAQ (reference sequence). The germline V and J ends were trimmed by 1 base and 1 base, with 17 bases remaining between them. CDR3 amino acids: CASSLGNGPGVSNQPQHF. In nucleotides, the CDR3 is TGTGCCAGCAGCTTAGGCAACGGACCGGGGGTGAGCAATCAGCCCCAGCATTTT.

J is TRBJ2-1 and V is TRBV5-1; 9 bases line up with TRBD2. Germline CDR1 SGHRS, CDR2 YFSETQ. Unmatched junction bases numbered 11, after V lost 6 bases and J lost 7 bases. CDR3 length: 15 amino acids. CDR3: CASKGLAGFGNEQFF. CDR3 nucleotide sequence: TGCGCCAGCAAGGGTCTAGCGGGATTTGGAAATGAGCAGTTCTTC.

This chain uses TRBV15 with TRBJ2-3, with 9 bases fitting TRBD2. The trim removed 4 bases at V and 10 bases at J, leaving 3 bases unmatched. The CDR3 covers 12 residues. Germline values: CDR1 LNHNV, CDR2 YYDKDF (reference sequence). CDR3 loop: CATSTLAGAQYF. For the CDR3, the DNA is TGTGCCACCAGCACCTTAGCGGGAGCGCAGTATTTT. Full variable domain (rest looked up from reference TRBV15 and TRBJ2-3): DAMVIQNPRYQVTQFGKPVTLSCSQTLNHNVMYWYQQKSSQAPKLLFHYYDKDFNNEADTPDNFQSRRPNTSFCFLDIRSPGLGDTAMYLCATSTLAGAQYFGPGTRLTVL.

The V and J genes are TRBV19 and TRBJ1-6; 7 bases match TRBD1. Germline CDR1 is LNHDA and CDR2 is SQIVND (reference sequence). The J segment lost 7 bases and the V segment lost 1 base, leaving 4 bases of the junction unmatched. The CDR3 extends over 15 amino acids. CDR3 DNA: TGTGCCAGTAGTATAGTGGGACAGACCAATTCACCCCTCCACTTT. Translation gives CASSIVGQTNSPLHF.

The rearrangement uses TRBV7-2 and TRBJ2-7, with D hard to call. CDR3 length: 16 amino acids. V lost 2 bases and J 1 base, leaving 15 bases between the germline ends. Germline loops: CDR1 SGHTA, CDR2 FQGNSA. The CDR3 spells CASSLSRGGTSYEQYF. CDR3 DNA sequence: TGTGCCAGCAGCTTATCCCGAGGCGGAACTTCCTACGAGCAGTACTTC.

This chain connects TRBV11-2 to TRBJ2-5; D is unresolved. V lost 6 bases, J lost 9 bases, and 14 bases lay in between. The CDR3 contains 12 residues. The germline gives CDR1 SGHAT, CDR2 FQNNGV. CDR3 sequence (DNA): TGTGCCAGCAGTCCGTCGGCGGTGGCCCAGTACTTC. Translating it yields CASSPSAVAQYF.

This chain links TRBV7-9 with TRBJ1-1; D is possibly TRBD1 (6 bases). Trimming cost V 7 bases and J 6 bases, with 27 bases left between them. CDR1 is SEHNR, CDR2 FQNEAQ, per germline (reference sequence). This CDR3 is 17 amino acids long. The CDR3: CASIEGGLGTRRAEAFF. The CDR3 region has the DNA TGTGCCAGCATCGAAGGGGGTCTCGGGACGAGGCGTGCTGAAGCTTTCTTT.

This sequence joins TRBV30 and TRBJ1-6; D may be TRBD1 (6 bases). In germline, CDR1 is GTSNPN, CDR2 SVGIG (reference sequence). The V and J ends lost 2 bases and 5 bases respectively, with 10 bases between them. The CDR3 consists of 14 residues. DNA of the CDR3: TGTGCCTGGAGTAAGGGGGTTAATAATTCACCCCTCCACTTT. This sequence encodes CAWSKGVNNSPLHF.

This chain links TRBV4-1 with TRBJ2-1, with a tentative D call TRBD1 (6 bases). Germline V gene data show CDR1 as MGHRA and CDR2 as YSYEKL. The germline V and J ends were trimmed by 3 bases and 7 bases, with 22 bases remaining between them. CDR3 size: 17 residues. In nucleotides, the CDR3 is TGCGCCAGCAGCCAGTACTTATCGTCCGGGACAAATAATGAGCAGTTCTTC. It specifies CASSQYLSSGTNNEQFF.

The V call is TRBV15, the J call TRBJ1-1, with a tentative D call TRBD1 (6 bases). CDR1 and CDR2 from the germline V gene are LNHNV and YYDKDF (reference sequence). The CDR3 contains 13 residues. V lost 0 bases and J lost 11, with 13 bases in between. In DNA form, the CDR3 reads TGTGCCACCAGCAGAGATCGTAGGGGGTGGGCTTTCTTT. It yields the protein CATSRDRRGWAFF.

The chain combines TRBV18 with TRBJ1-3, with D possibly TRBD1 on 6 matching bases. The CDR3 is 16 amino acids. V lost 5 bases and J 4 bases, leaving 18 bases between the germline ends. CDR1 is KGHSH and CDR2 is LQKENI in the germline V gene. The CDR3 sequence: CASSLAQGTSGNTIYF. CDR3 nucleotide sequence: TGTGCCAGCTCATTAGCACAGGGTACCTCCGGAAACACCATATATTTT.

J is TRBJ2-7 and V is TRBV9; D remains ambiguous. Per the germline V gene, CDR1 is SGDLS and CDR2 is YYNGEE. The CDR3 has 16 amino acids. The V end lost 4 bases, the J end lost 3 bases, and 20 bases lay between the germline ends. This CDR3 reads CASSLGIGKEYYEQYF. The DNA of the CDR3 is TGTGCCAGCAGCCTAGGCATTGGCAAGGAGTACTACGAGCAGTACTTC. The full variable domain, in which reference TRBV9 and TRBJ2-7 provide the parts outside the CDR3, is DSGVTQTPKHLITATGQRVTLRCSPRSGDLSVYWYQQSLDQGLQFLIQYYNGEERAKGNILERFSAQQFPDLHSELNLSSLELGDSALYFCASSLGIGKEYYEQYFGPGTRLTVT.

This clone was seen a handful of times. The chain joins TRBV28 to TRBJ2-7, with 11 bases identical to TRBD2. CDR1 and CDR2 from the germline V gene are MDHEN and SYDVKM. The CDR3 length is 13 residues. With 9 bases clipped from V and 0 bases from J, the junction kept 1 base outside the gene matches. The CDR3, as DNA: TGTGCCAGTACTAGCGGGAGCTCCTACGAGCAGTACTTC. This gives the protein CASTSGSSYEQYF. Filled out from reference TRBV28 and TRBJ2-7, the complete variable domain reads DVKVTQSSRYLVKRTGEKVFLECVQDMDHENMFWYRQDPGLGLRLIYFSYDVKMKEKGDIPEGYSVSREKKERFSLILESASTNQTSMYLCASTSGSSYEQYFGPGTRLTVT.

The chain has TRBV9 and TRBJ2-3; TRBD2 is a possible D gene (6 bases). From germline, CDR1 is SGDLS and CDR2 YYNGEE. V lost 0 bases and J lost 2, with 16 bases in between. This CDR3 is 17 amino acids long. The CDR3 region is CASSVVSGTGFTDTQYF. The CDR3 bases are TGTGCCAGCAGCGTAGTTTCAGGGACTGGGTTCACAGATACGCAGTATTTT. Variable domain in full (rest from reference TRBV9 and TRBJ2-3): DSGVTQTPKHLITATGQRVTLRCSPRSGDLSVYWYQQSLDQGLQFLIQYYNGEERAKGNILERFSAQQFPDLHSELNLSSLELGDSALYFCASSVVSGTGFTDTQYFGPGTRLTVL.

The genes are TRBV2 and TRBJ2-3; D is possibly TRBD1 (6 bases). The CDR3 runs to 14 residues. V shed 7 bases and J shed 6 bases, with 17 bases lying between them. Germline CDR1 is SNHLY and CDR2 is FYNNEI. The CDR3 DNA reads TGTGCCAGCACCTTAGGGGGTAGGAGGGATACGCAGTATTTT. It yields the protein CASTLGGRRDTQYF.

V is TRBV7-3 and J is TRBJ2-2; 10 nucleotides agree with TRBD2. V shed 6 bases, J shed 5 bases, and the junction held 3 bases outside the gene matches. The CDR3 is 14 amino acids. The germline V gene encodes CDR1 SGHTA and CDR2 FQGTGA. Here the CDR3 reads CASSSSGGTGELFF. The CDR3 DNA follows: TGTGCCAGCAGTTCTAGCGGGGGAACCGGGGAGCTGTTTTTT.

This clone has more than one count but fewer than ten. This chain uses TRBV30 with TRBJ1-2; 7 nucleotides agree with TRBD1. The V gene's germline CDR1 is GTSNPN and CDR2 SVGIG (reference sequence). V lost 7 bases, J lost 6 bases, and 5 bases stayed unmatched. The CDR3 loop spans 11 amino acids. DNA of the CDR3: TGTGCCTCCCGGGACAGACATGGCTACACCTTC. As protein: CASRDRHGYTF. Full variable domain (remainder filled in from reference TRBV30 and TRBJ1-2): SQTIHQWPATLVQPVGSPLSLECTVEGTSNPNLYWYRQAAGRGLQLLFYSVGIGQISSEVPQNLSASRPQDRQFILSSKKLLLSDSGFYLCASRDRHGYTFGSGTRLTVV.